This is a list of T cell receptor beta chains from one sample in a study of blood T cell repertoires in COVID-19. Produced via immunoSEQ multiplex PCR; TCRdb's table is partial and in-frame only. The sample carries about 200,000 clones, approximately 82% recorded once. The sample taken for sequencing was peripheral blood. These receptors all come from a woman in her fifties or sixties with acute or convalescent COVID-19. The CDR3 runs from the conserved cysteine through the conserved F or W. The D gene is left open where the match is weak. Clone size is not always given. Where it is, it says once, few, many or a class for expanded clones.

J gene	D gene	V gene	clone size	CDR3 DNA	CDR3 protein
TRBJ1-2	.	TRBV5-1	few	TGCGCCAGCAGCTTGGAACAGGGTCGGGATGGCTACACCTTC	CASSLEQGRDGYTF
TRBJ2-3	.	TRBV19	few	TGTGCCAGTAGTTACAGAGATACGCAGTATTTT	CASSYRDTQYF
TRBJ2-1	TRBD2	TRBV28	.	TGTGCCAGCAGTTCAGCCCTGTCTAGCGGACCCTACAATGAGCAGTTCTTC	CASSSALSSGPYNEQFF
TRBJ2-7	.	TRBV12-3/TRBV12-4	.	TGTGCCAGCAGTGCCGTAGACACCTACGAGCAGTACTTC	CASSAVDTYEQYF
TRBJ2-2	TRBD1	TRBV24-1	few	TGTGCCACCAGTGAACTGACAGGGGGAGGGAAGAACACCGGGGAGCTGTTTTTT	CATSELTGGGKNTGELFF
TRBJ2-1	.	TRBV7-6	.	TGTGCCAGCAGCCGTTTAGCCGGGAATGAGCAGTTCTTC	CASSRLAGNEQFF
TRBJ1-1	TRBD1	TRBV6-6	.	TGTGCCAGCAGTCAATGGACAGGGGACACTGAAGCTTTCTTT	CASSQWTGDTEAFF
TRBJ2-3	.	TRBV12-5	.	TGTGCTAGTGGTTTGGTACGGGCGGGAACTAGCACAGATACGCAGTATTTT	CASGLVRAGTSTDTQYF
TRBJ2-7	.	TRBV3-1/TRBV3-2	.	TGTGCCAGCAGCCTAGCGGCTACTGTCTACGAGCAGTACTTC	CASSLAATVYEQYF
TRBJ2-5	.	TRBV6-2/TRBV6-3	.	TGTGCCAGCAGTTTTCAGGGCCAAGAGACCCAGTACTTC	CASSFQGQETQYF
TRBJ1-1	.	TRBV5-6	few	TGTGCCAGCATACAGGGAGGGCTGGAGACTGAAGCTTTCTTT	CASIQGGLETEAFF
TRBJ2-5	.	TRBV6-5	.	TGTGCGACCCAACCTTATCCGACCCTGGGGGGGACCCAGTACTTC	CATQPYPTLGGTQYF
TRBJ2-2	TRBD1	TRBV9	once	TGTGCCAGCAGCGACAGGGGGATCGGGGAGCTGTTTTTT	CASSDRGIGELFF
TRBJ1-2	TRBD1	TRBV5-1	few	TGCGCCAGCAGCAAACAGGGGGCCGAGGGCTACACCTTC	CASSKQGAEGYTF
TRBJ2-7	.	TRBV11-2	once	TGTGCCAGCAGCCTCTATTACTCCTACGAGCAGTACTTC	CASSLYYSYEQYF
TRBJ2-1	TRBD2	TRBV19	.	TGTGCCAGTAGCGGGACTATTCTATACAATGAGCAGTTCTTC	CASSGTILYNEQFF
TRBJ2-7	TRBD2	TRBV9	.	TGTGCCAGCAGCGAGGGGAAGACCCTAGCGGGAGTTCGGTCCGAGCAGTACTTC	CASSEGKTLAGVRSEQYF
TRBJ2-3	.	TRBV11-2	.	TGTGCCAGCAGCTTAGGTTCCGCAGATACGCAGTATTTT	CASSLGSADTQYF
TRBJ1-2	.	TRBV19	once	TGTGCCAGTAGACACCACCAGGGGAATTATGGCTACACCTTC	CASRHHQGNYGYTF
TRBJ2-5	.	TRBV5-1	.	TGCGCCAGCAGCTTGGGGAACCGGCGGGAGACCCAGTACTTC	CASSLGNRRETQYF
TRBJ2-3	TRBD2	TRBV29-1	.	TGCAGCGTTGTCCCGGGAGGGACTATCACAGATACGCAGTATTTT	CSVVPGGTITDTQYF
TRBJ1-2	TRBD1	TRBV24-1	.	TGTGCCACCAGTGATGGACAGGGAAATAACTATGGCTACACCTTC	CATSDGQGNNYGYTF
TRBJ1-4	.	TRBV5-8	.	TGTGCCAGCCACCCGAGGGTTGAAAAACTGTTTTTT	CASHPRVEKLFF
TRBJ2-1	TRBD2	TRBV11-3	once	TGTGCCAGCAGCTTAGGCGCGGGAGCCCCCTACAATGAGCAGTTCTTC	CASSLGAGAPYNEQFF
TRBJ2-1	.	TRBV5-4	.	TGTGCCAGCAGCGTAGGGGGGGGAGGCTCCTACAATGAGCAGTTCTTC	CASSVGGGGSYNEQFF
TRBJ1-1	TRBD1	TRBV29-1	.	TGCAGCGCCCACAGGGGAATCACTGAAGCTTTCTTT	CSAHRGITEAFF
TRBJ1-1	.	TRBV28	.	TGTGCCAGCAGTTTATGGACCAGGGGACACACTGAAGCTTTCTTT	CASSLWTRGHTEAFF
TRBJ2-2	.	TRBV11-3	few	TGTGCCAGCAGCTTAGGAGGGGGAACCGGGGAGCTGTTTTTT	CASSLGGGTGELFF
TRBJ2-7	TRBD1	TRBV19	.	TGTGCCAGTAGCCGACAGGGAACCTACGAGCAGTACTTC	CASSRQGTYEQYF